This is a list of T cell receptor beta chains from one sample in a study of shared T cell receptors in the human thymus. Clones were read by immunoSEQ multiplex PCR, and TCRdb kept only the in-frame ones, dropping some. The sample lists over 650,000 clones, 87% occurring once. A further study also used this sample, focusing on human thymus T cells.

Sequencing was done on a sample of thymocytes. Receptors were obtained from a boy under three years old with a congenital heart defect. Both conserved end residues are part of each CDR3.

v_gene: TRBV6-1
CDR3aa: CASSELASVNQPQHF

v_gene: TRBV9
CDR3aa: CASSVAGDGLNGYTF

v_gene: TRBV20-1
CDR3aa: CSARVAGPQHF

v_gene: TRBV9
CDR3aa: CASSARDRVTDTIYF

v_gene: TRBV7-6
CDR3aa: CASSLGSRDSRPNSYEQYF

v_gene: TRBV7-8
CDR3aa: CASSTEGVPTYGYTF

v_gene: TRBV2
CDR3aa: CASSQDRNTEAFF

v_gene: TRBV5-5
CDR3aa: CASSLKRDEWVASTDTQYF

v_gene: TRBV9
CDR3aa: CASSVETDYEQFF

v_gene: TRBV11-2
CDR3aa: CASSSPSGGTYEQYF

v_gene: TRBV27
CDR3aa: CASRQTSGGPNSYEQYF

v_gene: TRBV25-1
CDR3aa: CASSAGGRNYGYTF

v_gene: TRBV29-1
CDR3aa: CSVVVFGWQQSGSGPLGTDTQYF

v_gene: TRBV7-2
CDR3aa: CASSLSRQGATEAFF

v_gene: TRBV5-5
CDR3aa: CASSLAKREEADTQYF

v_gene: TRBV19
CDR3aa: CASSTTQGARGYTF

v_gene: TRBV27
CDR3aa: CASSFGQVGQPQHF

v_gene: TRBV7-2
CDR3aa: CASSLDRSASQRWDTQYF

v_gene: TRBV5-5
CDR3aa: CASSPPLDTEAFF

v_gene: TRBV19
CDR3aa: CASKTWDRHSNQPQHF

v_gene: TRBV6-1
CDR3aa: CASSDQDLNSPLHF

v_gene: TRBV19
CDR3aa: CASSIGSRRRADSYNEQFF

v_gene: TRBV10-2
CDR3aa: CASSEPASGTSGRWTADNEQFF

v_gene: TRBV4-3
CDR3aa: CASSHDLHGDRVHGYTF

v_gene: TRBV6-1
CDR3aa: CASSDGSGYGYTF

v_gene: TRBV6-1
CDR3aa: CASGDREGEQYF

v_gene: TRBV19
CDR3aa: CASSSDRGHEKLFF

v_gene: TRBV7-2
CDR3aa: CASSLAPVRGHSNQPQHF

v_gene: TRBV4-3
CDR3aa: CASSQDRGGFSPLHF

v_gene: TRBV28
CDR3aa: CASRVLAGESAFNTGELFF

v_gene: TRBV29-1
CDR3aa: CSVDKGDRSYGYTF

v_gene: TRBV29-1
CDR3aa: CSVALRQGSGETQYF

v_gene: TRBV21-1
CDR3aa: CASSKALFDTEMSSYNSPLHF

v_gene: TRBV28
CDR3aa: CASSFVGLAEYNEQFF

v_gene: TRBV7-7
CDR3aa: CASSPDAGPKYF

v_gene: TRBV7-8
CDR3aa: CASSHRELYGYTF